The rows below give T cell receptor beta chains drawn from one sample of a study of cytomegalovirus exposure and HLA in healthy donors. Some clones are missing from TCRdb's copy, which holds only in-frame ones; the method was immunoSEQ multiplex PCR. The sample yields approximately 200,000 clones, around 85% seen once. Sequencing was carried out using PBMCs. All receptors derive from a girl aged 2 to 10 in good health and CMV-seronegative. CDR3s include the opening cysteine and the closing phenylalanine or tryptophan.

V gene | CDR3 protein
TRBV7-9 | CASSPLDLAGDLTDTQYF
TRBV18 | CASSLTPDRLTTGGYTF
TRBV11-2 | CASSSARDSQETQYF
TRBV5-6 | CASSLGQGAYNEQFF
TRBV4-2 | CASSQEVGANQPQHF
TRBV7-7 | CASSLGTGLETQYF
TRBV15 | CATSRGTGASCVF
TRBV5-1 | CASSPERGGGLQTQYF
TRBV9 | CASSVATTGNYGYTF
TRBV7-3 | CASSLNRENNEKLFF